One and the same sample provided the 17 T cell receptor beta chains below, sequenced in a study of blood T cell repertoires in COVID-19. The repertoire was sequenced with immunoSEQ multiplex PCR; TCRdb's copy has only in-frame clones and lacks some. The sample consists of about 140,000 clones, 88% of them appearing once. The sequencing sample was made of peripheral blood. These receptors came from a man between 60 and 75 years old with active or convalescent COVID-19.

This chain connects TRBV29-1 to TRBJ1-2, with 7 bases fitting TRBD1. Germline-derived CDR1 and CDR2 are SQVTM and ANQGSEA. The CDR3 sequence is 12 residues long. J lost 8 bases, V lost 4 bases, and 7 bases had no gene match. As DNA, the CDR3 is TGCAGCGTTGGGAAGACAGGGAAGGGCTACACCTTC. It encodes CSVGKTGKGYTF.

V gene TRBV28 combines with J gene TRBJ1-2; D ambiguous. The CDR3 is 12 residues long. The V end lost 8 bases, the J end lost 2 bases, and 9 bases lay between the germline ends. The germline V gene encodes CDR1 MDHEN and CDR2 SYDVKM. For the CDR3, the DNA is TGTGCCAGCGTCGCCGAGAACTATGGCTACACCTTC. As protein: CASVAENYGYTF.

This chain uses TRBV4-3 with TRBJ1-4; D possibly corresponds to TRBD1 (5 bases). CDR1 and CDR2 (germline): LGHNA, YSLEER. The V end was cut by 0 bases, the J end by 7 bases, with 12 bases between. CDR3 length: 15 residues. CDR3 region: CASSQDWGGTEKLFF. Here the CDR3 DNA reads TGCGCCAGCAGCCAAGATTGGGGGGGTACTGAAAAACTGTTTTTT.

This chain joins TRBV5-1 and TRBJ2-3, with TRBD1 identical over 9 bases. With 4 bases clipped from V and 1 base from J, the junction kept 4 bases outside the gene matches. Germline lookup yields CDR1 SGHRS and CDR2 YFSETQ. The CDR3 is 15 residues long. CDR3 amino acids: CASSPGTGRTDTQYF. DNA for the CDR3: TGCGCCAGCAGCCCCGGGACAGGGCGCACAGATACGCAGTATTTT.

The CDR3 DNA reads TGTGCCAGCTCCTGGACAGGGGGGTTCGCTGGGGCCAACGTCCTGACTTTC. This codes for CASSWTGGFAGANVLTF. The rearrangement joins TRBV18 to TRBJ2-6; 10 bases agree with TRBD1. The germline V gene encodes CDR1 KGHSH and CDR2 LQKENI. This CDR3 is built from 17 residues. The trim removed 6 bases at V and 2 bases at J, leaving 7 bases unmatched.

The gene calls are TRBV18 and TRBJ2-7, with D unresolved. V gave up 3 bases and J gave up 7 bases, with 13 bases separating them. The CDR3 runs 13 residues. The germline V gene encodes CDR1 KGHSH and CDR2 LQKENI. The CDR3 is CASSPANPGEQYF. In nucleotides, the CDR3 is TGTGCCAGCTCACCGGCAAACCCCGGGGAGCAGTACTTC.

This chain joins TRBV30 and TRBJ1-1, with D unclear. The CDR3 is made up of 13 amino acids. Per germline, CDR1 GTSNPN and CDR2 SVGIG (reference sequence). V lost 3 bases and J 2 bases, leaving 10 bases between the germline ends. CDR3: CAWSRGINTEAFF. CDR3 nucleotide sequence: TGTGCCTGGAGCCGCGGCATCAACACTGAAGCTTTCTTT.

V is TRBV3-1 (or the pseudogene TRBV3-2) and J is TRBJ1-1; TRBD1 is a possible D gene (5 bases). The CDR3 length is 15 residues. Deletions cut 1 base from V and 4 bases from J, with 13 bases between. Germline V lookup: CDR1 LGHDT, CDR2 YNNKEL (reference sequence). CDR3 in amino acids: CASSQAQGWGTEAFF. CDR3 nucleotide sequence: TGTGCCAGCAGCCAAGCTCAGGGATGGGGCACTGAAGCTTTCTTT.

The CDR3 DNA follows: TGTGCCAGCAGTTTTAGCAGGGTTCAGCCCCAGCATTTT. Protein product: CASSFSRVQPQHF. The chain links TRBV12-3 or TRBV12-4 to TRBJ1-5, with D maybe TRBD1 (5 bases). The CDR3 covers 13 residues. Deletions cut 3 bases from V and 6 bases from J, with 9 bases between.

The chain has TRBV2 and TRBJ1-4; weak D call: TRBD1 (5 bases). The CDR3 consists of 14 residues. Germline V gene sequence: CDR1 SNHLY, CDR2 FYNNEI. Trimming shortened V by 2 bases and J by 8 bases, and 12 bases separated the two germline ends. CDR3 DNA: TGTGCCAGCAGTGAATTCGGGGGAGGAGAAAAACTGTTTTTT. Protein sequence: CASSEFGGGEKLFF.

In its sample, this clone was seen once. This chain connects TRBV7-9 to TRBJ1-6; possible D gene TRBD1, 6 bases. In germline, CDR1 is SEHNR, CDR2 FQNEAQ (reference sequence). This CDR3 has 16 amino acids. Trimming removed 1 base at V and 7 bases at J, with 14 bases between. The CDR3 DNA sequence: TGTGCCAGCAGCTTAGGGACCCCGGGGGGCAATTCACCCCTCCACTTT. It encodes CASSLGTPGGNSPLHF.

The genes are TRBV7-9 and TRBJ1-6; 7 positions match TRBD1. This CDR3 contains 13 residues. Trimming took 5 bases from V and 9 from J; bases not matched to a gene: 4. The germline V gene encodes CDR1 SEHNR and CDR2 FQNEAQ (reference sequence). The CDR3 spells CASSRDSFSPLHF. In DNA, the CDR3 is TGTGCCAGCAGCCGGGACAGCTTTTCACCCCTCCACTTT.

The chain has TRBV7-3 and TRBJ2-2; TRBD2 matches at 9 bases. The CDR3 has 16 residues. With 0 bases clipped from V and 3 bases from J, the junction kept 2 bases outside the gene matches. Germline values: CDR1 SGHTA, CDR2 FQGTGA. The CDR3: CASSLTAGGDTGELFF. In DNA, the CDR3 is TGTGCCAGCAGCTTAACAGCGGGAGGAGACACCGGGGAGCTGTTTTTT.

The V gene is TRBV21-1, the J gene TRBJ2-5; TRBD1 is the table's D call and was not checked against the DNA. TRBV21-1 is an annotated pseudogene. There are 13 residues in the CDR3. CDR3 sequence: CASSKVAKETQYF. CDR3 DNA sequence: TGTGCCAGCAGCAAAGTGGCCAAGGAGACCCAGTACTTC.

The gene calls are TRBV6-5 and TRBJ2-4, with TRBD1 identical over 7 bases. V lost 7 bases and J lost 7; bases outside the gene matches: 1. The CDR3 covers 11 residues. Germline V lookup: CDR1 MNHEY, CDR2 SVGAGI. The CDR3 nucleotides are TGTGCCAGCAAGGGGGCGAACATTCAGTACTTC. It specifies CASKGANIQYF.

The V call is TRBV19, the J call TRBJ2-1, with D possibly being TRBD1 (5 bases). Per the germline V gene, CDR1 is LNHDA and CDR2 is SQIVND (reference sequence). The V end lost 4 bases, the J end lost 10 bases, and 8 bases lay between the germline ends. This CDR3 has 11 amino acids. In DNA form, the CDR3 reads TGTGCCAGTAGTACCCGGACAGAGCAGTTCTTC. Residues: CASSTRTEQFF.

CDR3 in DNA: TGTGCCAGTTACCGTTTTGGGGGCAGGGATACGCAGTATTTT. It translates to CASYRFGGRDTQYF. The chain has TRBV27 and TRBJ2-3; the D gene is possibly TRBD1 (6 bases). Germline lookup yields CDR1 MNHEY and CDR2 SMNVEV (reference sequence). Trimming took 9 bases from V and 6 from J, leaving 19 bases between them. This CDR3 is 14 amino acids long.